This T cell receptor beta chain comes out of a study of technical replicates of blood from a few donors. The protocol was immunoSEQ multiplex PCR, while the TCRdb copy is restricted to in-frame clones and leaves out a portion. In the table there are 70,000 to 90,000 clones, roughly 92% of which are singletons. V lost 2 bases and J lost 3, with 10 bases in between. The CDR3 spans 15 residues. The germline V gene has CDR1 LGHNA and CDR2 YSLEER. Sequenced: T cells isolated from PBMCs. The TCR originated in a human donor in good health. The genes are TRBV4-3 and TRBJ1-4; D is unresolved. The CDR3 protein is CASSQTDRANEKLFF. The CDR3 nucleotides are TGCGCCAGCAGCCAAACTGATAGAGCTAATGAAAAACTGTTTTTT.